This T cell receptor (beta chain) was documented in a study of T cells in Graves' hyperthyroidism and ophthalmopathy. Study results and limitations: Progression to ophthalmopathy was predicted a median of 6.5 months early.

The CDR3 runs 12 residues. The germline gives CDR1 SGHTA, CDR2 FQGNSA. After removal of 5 bases from V and 4 bases from J, the junction contained 2 bases not matched to a gene. What was amplified from RNA transcripts were TCR beta CDR3 regions. The HTBI set primed first-round TCR CDR3 RT-PCR. TCRdb independently ran MiXCR on the multiplex PCR reads; one entry per CDR3 protein. The repertoire consists of about 150,000 distinct CDR3 sequences, with approximately 20% occurring once and the leading ten covering more than 65%. There are many counts of this clonotype. Its specificity is not known. Source material: blood. The sequence was obtained from a woman aged 50 to 60 with Graves' hyperthyroidism that later progressed to Graves' ophthalmopathy. The chain recombines TRBV7-2 with TRBJ2-7; 7 bases are a match to TRBD1. Here the CDR3 DNA reads TGTGCCAGCAGCGCGACAGGGTACGAGCAGTACTTC. It yields the protein CASSATGYEQYF. The whole variable domain, filled in from reference TRBV7-2 and TRBJ2-7, reads GAGVSQSPSNKVTEKGKDVELRCDPISGHTALYWYRQSLGQGLEFLIYFQGNSAPDKSGLPSDRFSAERTGGSVSTLTIQRTQQEDSAVYLCASSATGYEQYFGPGTRLTVT.